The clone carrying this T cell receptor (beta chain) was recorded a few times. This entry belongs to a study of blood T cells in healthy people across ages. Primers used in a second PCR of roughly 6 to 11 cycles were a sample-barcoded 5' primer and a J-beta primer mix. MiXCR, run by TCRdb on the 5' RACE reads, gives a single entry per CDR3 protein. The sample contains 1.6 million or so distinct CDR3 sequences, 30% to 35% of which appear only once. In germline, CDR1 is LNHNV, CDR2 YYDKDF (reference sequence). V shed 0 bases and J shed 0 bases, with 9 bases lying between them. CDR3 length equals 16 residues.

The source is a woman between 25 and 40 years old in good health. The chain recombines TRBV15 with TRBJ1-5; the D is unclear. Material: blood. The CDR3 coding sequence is TGTGCCACCAGCAGAGACCTGACGGATAGCAATCAGCCCCAGCATTTT. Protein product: CATSRDLTDSNQPQHF.